A selection of T cell receptor beta chains follows, all from one sample in a study of early T cells in non-severe SARS-CoV-2 infection. TCRdb redid the calling of the 5' RACE reads with MiXCR, one entry per CDR3 protein. The sample shows around 25,000 distinct CDR3 sequences, roughly 2.8% of them seen only once. The specimen sequenced was whole blood. These receptors all stem from an adult who was a healthcare worker with PCR-confirmed SARS-CoV-2 infection or an uninfected control (not recorded which). Each CDR3 is given with its conserved first and last residue. D genes are given only for firm matches. Expanded clones get a size class; other rows say once, few or many, or leave the size out.

>NA|many|TRBV3-1|TRBJ1-1
TGTGCCAGCAGCCAAGAGTACAGGGCGCACACTGAAGCTTTCTTT
CASSQEYRAHTEAFF
>TRBD2|many|TRBV2|TRBJ2-1
TGTGCCAGCAGGGAGTTTACTAGCGGTGAGCAGTTCTTC
CASREFTSGEQFF
>TRBD2|many|TRBV5-1|TRBJ2-5
TGCGCCAGCAGCTTGGGGCCGCTAGCGGGGCGAGAGACCCAGTACTTC
CASSLGPLAGRETQYF
>NA|many|TRBV5-1|TRBJ2-3
TGCGCCAGCAGCTCTACGGGCAGGGCGGGCACAGATACGCAGTATTTT
CASSSTGRAGTDTQYF
>NA|medium-sized|TRBV19|TRBJ1-1
TGTGCCAGTAGTATAAAAAAAGGAATGGCTTTCTTT
CASSIKKGMAFF
>TRBD2|many|TRBV7-2|TRBJ2-1
TGTGCCAGCAGCTCTTACCCGCGGGGGAGCTCCTACAATGAGCAGTTCTTC
CASSSYPRGSSYNEQFF
>TRBD1|many|TRBV12-3/TRBV12-4|TRBJ2-1
TGTGCCAGCGAGGGACAGGACAATGAGCAGTTCTTC
CASEGQDNEQFF
>NA|many|TRBV2|TRBJ1-1
TGTGCCAGCAGTTCCACTGGGGTCGGTGAAGCTTTCTTT
CASSSTGVGEAFF
>NA|many|TRBV20-1|TRBJ1-5
TGCAGTGCTAGAAGGGAATTCAATCAGCCCCAGCATTTT
CSARREFNQPQHF
>NA|many|TRBV5-4|TRBJ2-2
TGTGCCAGCAGCTTGATGGTGAAGAACACCGGGGAGCTGTTTTTT
CASSLMVKNTGELFF
>NA|many|TRBV11-2|TRBJ2-6
TGTGCCAGCAGCTTAGACACGTTCCAGGGGCGCTCTGGGGCCAACGTCCTGACTTTC
CASSLDTFQGRSGANVLTF
>NA|many|TRBV19|TRBJ2-4
TGTGCCAGTAGGCCGCTAACAGATGTAGCCAAAAACATTCAGTACTTC
CASRPLTDVAKNIQYF
>NA|many|TRBV15|TRBJ1-1
TGTGCCACCAGCTGGCCAGGGAATACTGAAGCTTTCTTT
CATSWPGNTEAFF
>NA|many|TRBV13|TRBJ1-2
TGTGCCAGCAGCTTGGACCAGGATAACTCGGGCTATGGCTACACCTTC
CASSLDQDNSGYGYTF
>NA|many|TRBV5-1|TRBJ2-3
TGCGCCAGCAGCTTGGACTATACAGATACGCAGTATTTT
CASSLDYTDTQYF
>NA|many|TRBV24-1|TRBJ2-5
TGTGCCACCAGTGATTCCCCTCCACGTTCCGGGACCCAGTACTTC
CATSDSPPRSGTQYF
>TRBD1|medium-sized|TRBV29-1|TRBJ2-5
TGCAGCGTTGAAGGGGGACAGTACCAAGAGACCCAGTACTTC
CSVEGGQYQETQYF
>NA|many|TRBV29-1|TRBJ2-1
TGCAGCGTTAGAGTACGCAATGAGCAGTTCTTC
CSVRVRNEQFF
>TRBD1|medium-sized|TRBV28|TRBJ1-1
TGTGCCAGCAGTTTAAGACAGGGACGAACTGAAGCTTTCTTT
CASSLRQGRTEAFF
>NA|NA|TRBV10-3|TRBJ2-5
TGTGCCATCAGTGGACAGGCACAAGAGACCCAGTACTTC
CAISGQAQETQYF
>TRBD1|many|TRBV7-2|TRBJ2-2
TGTGCCAGCAGATCGACAGGGCTTAACACCGGGGAGCTGTTTTTT
CASRSTGLNTGELFF
>NA|many|TRBV12-3/TRBV12-4|TRBJ1-1
TGTGCCAGCAGGGCCAGGGAGGGAGCTTTCTTT
CASRAREGAFF
>TRBD1|many|TRBV7-6|TRBJ2-1
TGTGCCAGCAGCTTAGTAGGACAGGGGTGGGATGAGCAGTTCTTC
CASSLVGQGWDEQFF
>NA|many|TRBV29-1|TRBJ1-1
TGCAGCGTTACTATTCATAGGGAAGCTTTCTTT
CSVTIHREAFF
>NA|few|TRBV29-1|TRBJ2-5
TGCAGCGTGGCGGGGAGACAGCACCAAGAGACCCAGTACTTC
CSVAGRQHQETQYF
>NA|many|TRBV4-1|TRBJ1-4
TGCGCCAGCAGCTCGCCAACCCAGGGACGTCGTAATGAAAAACTGTTTTTT
CASSSPTQGRRNEKLFF
>NA|many|TRBV20-1|TRBJ2-2
TGCAGTGCTATGGGATACAGGGAGTTCCGCACCGGGGAGCTGTTTTTT
CSAMGYREFRTGELFF
>NA|many|TRBV28|TRBJ1-4
TGTGCCAGCAGTTCAGGGGTGAATAATGAAAAACTGTTTTTT
CASSSGVNNEKLFF
>NA|many|TRBV10-1|TRBJ2-5
TGCGCCAGCAGTGAGGCTAGCGCTAACCAAGAGACCCAGTACTTC
CASSEASANQETQYF
>NA|many|TRBV6-2/TRBV6-3|TRBJ2-1
TGTGCCAGCAGTTACTCAAGACAAGAGGGCGTAGGCGATGAGCAGTTCTTC
CASSYSRQEGVGDEQFF
>NA|NA|TRBV11-2|TRBJ1-6
TGTGCCAGCAGCCAACAGGGCTCTTCGGGGTCACCCCTCCACTTT
CASSQQGSSGSPLHF
>NA|many|TRBV29-1|TRBJ1-2
TGCAGCGTTGAAGTGAGTGCTACCTTC
CSVEVSATF
>TRBD1|many|TRBV5-5|TRBJ2-1
TGTGCCAGCAGGGGACAGATGAATACCGGGAATGAGCAGTTCTTC
CASRGQMNTGNEQFF
>NA|many|TRBV27|TRBJ1-4
TGTGCCAGCAGTTTATTTACGGCGGCAGGGGAGGAAAAACTGTTTTTT
CASSLFTAAGEEKLFF
>NA|many|TRBV18|TRBJ1-2
TGTGCCAGCTCACCCCGGGACGGTGATAACTATGGCTACACCTTC
CASSPRDGDNYGYTF
>NA|many|TRBV6-2/TRBV6-3|TRBJ2-3
TGTGCCAGCAGTTTGGGACATAACACAGATACGCAGTATTTT
CASSLGHNTDTQYF
>NA|NA|TRBV7-3|TRBJ2-1
TGTGCCAGCAGCTCTTCGGGCGGGGTGGATGAGCAGTTCTTC
CASSSSGGVDEQFF
>NA|many|TRBV7-3|TRBJ2-3
TGTGCCAGCAGCTTACTGGCGGCTAGCACAGATACGCAGTATTTT
CASSLLAASTDTQYF
>NA|many|TRBV6-6|TRBJ1-2
TGTGCCAGCAGTTACTCGTCCCCCGGGGGGACGTATGGCTACACCTTC
CASSYSSPGGTYGYTF
>NA|many|TRBV12-3/TRBV12-4|TRBJ1-5
TGTGCCAGCAGCCAGCTGGGGAACAGCAATCAGCCCCAGCATTTT
CASSQLGNSNQPQHF
>TRBD1|many|TRBV20-1|TRBJ2-3
TGCAGTGCGTCGGACAGGGGAACGGGAGATACGCAGTATTTT
CSASDRGTGDTQYF
>TRBD2|many|TRBV12-3/TRBV12-4|TRBJ2-1
TGTGCCAGCAGTTTGGCGGGGGGGCCGGGTGAGCAGTTCTTC
CASSLAGGPGEQFF
>TRBD1|many|TRBV7-9|TRBJ2-1
TGTGCCAGCGGCATGACAGGGAAAGGCTACAATGAGCAGTTCTTC
CASGMTGKGYNEQFF
>NA|many|TRBV7-3|TRBJ2-3
TGTGCCAGCAGCTCTGATAGAGATACGCAGTATTTT
CASSSDRDTQYF
>NA|many|TRBV20-1|TRBJ2-1
TGCAGTGCTAGAGAGGGGGGGCCAATCCCCTACAATGAGCAGTTCTTC
CSAREGGPIPYNEQFF
>NA|many|TRBV10-3|TRBJ1-5
TGTGCCATCAGTGAAGAAGTTTATAGCAATCAGCCCCAGCATTTT
CAISEEVYSNQPQHF
>NA|many|TRBV3-1|TRBJ1-1
TGTGCCAGCAGCCCCGGGACGTTAAACGCTGAAGCTTTCTTT
CASSPGTLNAEAFF
>NA|medium-sized|TRBV7-2|TRBJ1-1
TGTGCCAGCAGCCCCCGACGGACCAACACTGAAGCTTTCTTT
CASSPRRTNTEAFF
>NA|many|TRBV12-3/TRBV12-4|TRBJ2-6
TGTGCCAGCAGTCTCCGGCGTGGCAGGGCGAACATCGACGTCCCCTCTGGGGCCAACGTCCTGACTTTC
CASSLRRGRANIDVPSGANVLTF
>NA|many|TRBV5-1|TRBJ1-1
TGCGCCAGCAGCTTGGGGCAGAAGAACACTGAAGCTTTCTTT
CASSLGQKNTEAFF